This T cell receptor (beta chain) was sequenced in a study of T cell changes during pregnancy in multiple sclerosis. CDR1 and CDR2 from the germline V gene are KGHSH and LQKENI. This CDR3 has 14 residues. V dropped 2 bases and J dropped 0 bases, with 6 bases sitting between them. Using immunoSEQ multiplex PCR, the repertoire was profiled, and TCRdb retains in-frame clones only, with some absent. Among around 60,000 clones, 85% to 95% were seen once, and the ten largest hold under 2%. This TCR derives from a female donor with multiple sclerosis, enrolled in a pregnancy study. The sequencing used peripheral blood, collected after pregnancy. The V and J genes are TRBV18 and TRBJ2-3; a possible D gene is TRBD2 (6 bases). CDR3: CASSPGTSTDTQYF. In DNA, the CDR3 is TGTGCCAGCTCACCAGGGACTAGCACAGATACGCAGTATTTT.